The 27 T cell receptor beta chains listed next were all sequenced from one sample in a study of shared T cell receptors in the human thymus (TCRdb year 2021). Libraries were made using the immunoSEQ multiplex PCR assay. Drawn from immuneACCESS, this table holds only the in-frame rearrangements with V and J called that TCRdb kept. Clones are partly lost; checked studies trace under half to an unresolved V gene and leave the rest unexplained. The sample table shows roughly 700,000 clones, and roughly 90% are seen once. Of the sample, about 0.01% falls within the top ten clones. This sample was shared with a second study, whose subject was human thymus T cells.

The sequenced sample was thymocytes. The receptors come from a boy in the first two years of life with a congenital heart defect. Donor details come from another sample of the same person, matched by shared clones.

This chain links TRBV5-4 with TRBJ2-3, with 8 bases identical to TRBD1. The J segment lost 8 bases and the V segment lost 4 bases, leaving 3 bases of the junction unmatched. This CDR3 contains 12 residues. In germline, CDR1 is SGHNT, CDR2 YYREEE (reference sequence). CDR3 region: CASSITGGTQYF. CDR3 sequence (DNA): TGTGCCAGCAGCATTACAGGGGGTACGCAGTATTTT.

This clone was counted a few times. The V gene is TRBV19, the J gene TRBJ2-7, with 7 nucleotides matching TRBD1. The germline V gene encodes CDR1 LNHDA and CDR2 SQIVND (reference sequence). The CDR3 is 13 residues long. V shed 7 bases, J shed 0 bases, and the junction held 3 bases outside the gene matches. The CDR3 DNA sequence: TGTGCCAGTAAACGGACAGGCTCCTACGAGCAGTACTTC. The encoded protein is CASKRTGSYEQYF.

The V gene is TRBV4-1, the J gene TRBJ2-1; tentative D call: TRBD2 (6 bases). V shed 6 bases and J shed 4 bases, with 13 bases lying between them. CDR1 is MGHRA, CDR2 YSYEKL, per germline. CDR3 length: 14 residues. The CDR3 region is CASSGRNLYNEQFF. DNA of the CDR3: TGCGCCAGCAGTGGGAGGAACCTATACAATGAGCAGTTCTTC.

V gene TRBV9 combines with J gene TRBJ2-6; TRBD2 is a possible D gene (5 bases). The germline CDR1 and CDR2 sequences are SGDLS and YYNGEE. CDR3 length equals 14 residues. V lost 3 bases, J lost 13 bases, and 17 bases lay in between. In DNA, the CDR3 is TGTGCCAGCAGCGCGTGCGAGGACTGTAAGGTCCTGACTTTC. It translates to CASSACEDCKVLTF.

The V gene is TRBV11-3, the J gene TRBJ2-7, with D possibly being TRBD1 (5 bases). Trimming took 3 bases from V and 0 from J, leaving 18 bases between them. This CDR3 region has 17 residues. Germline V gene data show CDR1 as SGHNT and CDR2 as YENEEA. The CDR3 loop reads CASSFHHPRTPSYEQYF. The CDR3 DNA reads TGTGCCAGCAGCTTTCACCACCCCAGGACACCCTCCTACGAGCAGTACTTC.

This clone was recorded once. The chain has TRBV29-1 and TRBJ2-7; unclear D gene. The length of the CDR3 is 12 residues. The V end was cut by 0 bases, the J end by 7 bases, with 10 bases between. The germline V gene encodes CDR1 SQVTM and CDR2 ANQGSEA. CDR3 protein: CSVEEPRYEQYF. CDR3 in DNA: TGCAGCGTTGAAGAACCCAGGTATGAGCAGTACTTC.

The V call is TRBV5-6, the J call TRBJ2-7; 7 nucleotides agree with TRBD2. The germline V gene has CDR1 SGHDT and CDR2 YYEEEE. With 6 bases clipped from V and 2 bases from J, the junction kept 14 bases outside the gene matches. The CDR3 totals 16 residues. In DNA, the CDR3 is TGTGCCAGCAACCCCAGGTCGGGGCGGGGGACCTACGAGCAGTACTTC. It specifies CASNPRSGRGTYEQYF. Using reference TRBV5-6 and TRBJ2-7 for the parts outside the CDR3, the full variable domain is DAGVTQSPTHLIKTRGQQVTLRCSPKSGHDTVSWYQQALGQGPQFIFQYYEEEERQRGNFPDRFSGHQFPNYSSELNVNALLLGDSALYLCASNPRSGRGTYEQYFGPGTRLTVT.

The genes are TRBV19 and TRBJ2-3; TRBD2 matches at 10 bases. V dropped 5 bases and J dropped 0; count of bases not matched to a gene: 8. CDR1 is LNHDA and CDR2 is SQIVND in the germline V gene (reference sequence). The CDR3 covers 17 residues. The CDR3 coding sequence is TGTGCCAGTAGTTCCGACCAGACTAGCGGGAGCACAGATACGCAGTATTTT. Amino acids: CASSSDQTSGSTDTQYF.

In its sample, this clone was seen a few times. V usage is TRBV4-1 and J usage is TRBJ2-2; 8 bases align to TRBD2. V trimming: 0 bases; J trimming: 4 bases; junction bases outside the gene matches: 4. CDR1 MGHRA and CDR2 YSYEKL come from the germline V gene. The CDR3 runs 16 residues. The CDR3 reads CASSQDSTSGTGELFF. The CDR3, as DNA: TGCGCCAGCAGCCAAGACTCCACTAGCGGCACCGGGGAGCTGTTTTTT.

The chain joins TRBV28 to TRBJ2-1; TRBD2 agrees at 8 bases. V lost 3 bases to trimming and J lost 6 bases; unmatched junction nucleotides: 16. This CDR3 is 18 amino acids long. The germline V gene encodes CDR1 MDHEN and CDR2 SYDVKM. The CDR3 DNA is TGTGCCAGCAGTTTCCCCCCCGCTAATCCGGGAGGGGGCAATGAGCAGTTCTTC. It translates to CASSFPPANPGGGNEQFF.

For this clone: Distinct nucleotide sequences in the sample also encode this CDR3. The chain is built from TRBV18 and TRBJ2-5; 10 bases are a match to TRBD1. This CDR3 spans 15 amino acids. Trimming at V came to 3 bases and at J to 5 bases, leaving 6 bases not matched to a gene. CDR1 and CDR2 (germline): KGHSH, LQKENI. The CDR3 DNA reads TGTGCCAGCTCACCCCGACAGGGGGCGAGGGAGACCCAGTACTTC. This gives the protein CASSPRQGARETQYF.

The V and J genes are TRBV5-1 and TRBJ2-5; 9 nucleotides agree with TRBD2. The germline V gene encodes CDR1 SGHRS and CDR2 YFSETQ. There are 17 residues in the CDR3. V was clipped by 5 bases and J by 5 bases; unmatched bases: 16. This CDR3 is CASRVWDKAGGGETQYF. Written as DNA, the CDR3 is TGCGCCAGCAGGGTGTGGGACAAAGCGGGAGGAGGGGAGACCCAGTACTTC.

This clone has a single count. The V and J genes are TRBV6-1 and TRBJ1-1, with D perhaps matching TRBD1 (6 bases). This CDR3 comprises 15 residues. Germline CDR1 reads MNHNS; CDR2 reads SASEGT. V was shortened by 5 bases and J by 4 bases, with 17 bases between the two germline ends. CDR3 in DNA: TGTGCCAGCAGTAACAGGGACGAACGTACCACTGAAGCTTTCTTT. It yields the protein CASSNRDERTTEAFF.

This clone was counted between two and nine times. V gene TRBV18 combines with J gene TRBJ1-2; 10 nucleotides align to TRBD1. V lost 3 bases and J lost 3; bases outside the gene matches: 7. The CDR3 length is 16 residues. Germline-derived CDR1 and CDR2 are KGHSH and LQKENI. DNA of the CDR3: TGTGCCAGCTCACCGGGGACAGGGGAAGTTCACTATGGCTACACCTTC. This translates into CASSPGTGEVHYGYTF.

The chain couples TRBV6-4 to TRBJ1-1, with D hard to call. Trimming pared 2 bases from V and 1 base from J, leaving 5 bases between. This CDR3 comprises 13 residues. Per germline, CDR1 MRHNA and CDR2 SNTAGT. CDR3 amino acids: CASSDKPNTEAFF. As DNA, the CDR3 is TGTGCCAGCAGTGACAAGCCGAACACTGAAGCTTTCTTT.

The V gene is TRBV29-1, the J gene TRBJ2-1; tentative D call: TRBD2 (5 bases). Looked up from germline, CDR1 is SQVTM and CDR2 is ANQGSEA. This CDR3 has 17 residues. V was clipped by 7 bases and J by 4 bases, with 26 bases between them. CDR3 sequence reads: CSAKTSGDSAPYNEQFF. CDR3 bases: TGCAGCGCGAAAACCTCCGGGGATTCGGCCCCTTACAATGAGCAGTTCTTC.

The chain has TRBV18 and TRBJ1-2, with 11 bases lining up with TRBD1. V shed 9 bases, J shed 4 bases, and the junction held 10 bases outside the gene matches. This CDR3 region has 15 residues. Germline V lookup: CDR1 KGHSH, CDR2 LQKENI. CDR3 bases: TGTGCCAGTCACTGGACAGGGGGCGCGGGCTATGGCTACACCTTC. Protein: CASHWTGGAGYGYTF. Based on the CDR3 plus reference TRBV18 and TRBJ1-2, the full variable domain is NAGVMQNPRHLVRRRGQEARLRCSPMKGHSHVYWYRQLPEEGLKFMVYLQKENIIDESGMPKERFSAEFPKEGPSILRIQQVVRGDSAAYFCASHWTGGAGYGYTFGSGTRLTVV.

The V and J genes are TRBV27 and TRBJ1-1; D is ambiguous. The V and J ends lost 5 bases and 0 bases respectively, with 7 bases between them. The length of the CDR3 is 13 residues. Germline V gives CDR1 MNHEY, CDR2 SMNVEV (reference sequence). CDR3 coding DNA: TGTGCCAGCAGTCGACTGCTGAACACTGAAGCTTTCTTT. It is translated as CASSRLLNTEAFF.

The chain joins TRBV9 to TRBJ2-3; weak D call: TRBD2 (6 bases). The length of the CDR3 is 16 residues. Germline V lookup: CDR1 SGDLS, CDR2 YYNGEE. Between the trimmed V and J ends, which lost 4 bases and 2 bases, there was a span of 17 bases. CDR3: CASSPRDSSPTDTQYF. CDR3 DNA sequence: TGTGCCAGCAGCCCACGGGACTCTTCGCCCACAGATACGCAGTATTTT.

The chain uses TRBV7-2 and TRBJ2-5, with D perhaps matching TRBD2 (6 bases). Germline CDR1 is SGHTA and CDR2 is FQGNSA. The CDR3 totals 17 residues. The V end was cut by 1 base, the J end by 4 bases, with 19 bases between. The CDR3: CASSLGGKLEDGETQYF. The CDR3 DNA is TGTGCCAGCAGCTTAGGCGGGAAGCTCGAGGACGGAGAGACCCAGTACTTC. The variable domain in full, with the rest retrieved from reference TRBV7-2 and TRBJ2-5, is GAGVSQSPSNKVTEKGKDVELRCDPISGHTALYWYRQSLGQGLEFLIYFQGNSAPDKSGLPSDRFSAERTGGSVSTLTIQRTQQEDSAVYLCASSLGGKLEDGETQYFGPGTRLLVL.

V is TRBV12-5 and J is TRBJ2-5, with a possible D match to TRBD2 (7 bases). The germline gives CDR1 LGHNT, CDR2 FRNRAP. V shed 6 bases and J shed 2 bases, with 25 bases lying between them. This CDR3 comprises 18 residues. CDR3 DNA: TGTGCTAGTGGAATCTCATCCTGGGGGGGGCGATCTCAAGAGACCCAGTACTTC. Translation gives CASGISSWGGRSQETQYF.

CDR3 nucleotide sequence: TGCGCCAGCAGCTTACAAGACAGGGAAGGCTACACCTTC. Translation gives CASSLQDREGYTF. This chain links TRBV5-1 with TRBJ1-2; 7 nucleotides agree with TRBD1. This CDR3 region has 13 residues. The germline CDR1 and CDR2 sequences are SGHRS and YFSETQ. The V and J ends lost 2 bases and 8 bases, in that order; junction bases with no gene match: 6.

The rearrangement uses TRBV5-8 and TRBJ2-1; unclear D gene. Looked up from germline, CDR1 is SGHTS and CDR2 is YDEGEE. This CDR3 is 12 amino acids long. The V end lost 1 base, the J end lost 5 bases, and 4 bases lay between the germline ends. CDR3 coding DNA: TGTGCCAGCAGCTTGTCAAACAATGAGCAGTTCTTC. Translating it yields CASSLSNNEQFF.

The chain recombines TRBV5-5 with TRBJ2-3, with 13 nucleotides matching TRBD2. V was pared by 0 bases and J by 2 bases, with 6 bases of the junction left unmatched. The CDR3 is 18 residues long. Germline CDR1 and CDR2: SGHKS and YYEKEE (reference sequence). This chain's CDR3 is CASSLGLAGGRYTDTQYF. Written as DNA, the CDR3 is TGTGCCAGCAGCTTGGGACTAGCGGGAGGAAGGTACACAGATACGCAGTATTTT.

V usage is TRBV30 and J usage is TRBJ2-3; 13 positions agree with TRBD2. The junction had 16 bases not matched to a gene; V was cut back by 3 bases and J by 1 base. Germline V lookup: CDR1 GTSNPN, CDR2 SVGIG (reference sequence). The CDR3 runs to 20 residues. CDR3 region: CAWRQRTSGRWGKGTDTQYF. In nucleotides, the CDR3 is TGTGCCTGGAGGCAAAGGACTAGCGGGAGATGGGGAAAGGGCACAGATACGCAGTATTTT.

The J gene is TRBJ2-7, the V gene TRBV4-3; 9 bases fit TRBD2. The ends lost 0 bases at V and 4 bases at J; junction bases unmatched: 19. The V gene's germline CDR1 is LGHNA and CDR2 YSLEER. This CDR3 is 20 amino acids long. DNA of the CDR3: TGCGCCAGCAGCCAAGAGAAGGGCGGGAGGGCCTCGATTACTGATTACGAGCAGTACTTC. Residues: CASSQEKGGRASITDYEQYF.

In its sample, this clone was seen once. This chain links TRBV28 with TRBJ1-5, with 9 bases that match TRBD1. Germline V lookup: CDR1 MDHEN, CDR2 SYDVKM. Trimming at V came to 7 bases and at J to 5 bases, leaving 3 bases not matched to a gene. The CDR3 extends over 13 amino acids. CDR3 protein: CASTRDRDQPQHF. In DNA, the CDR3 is TGTGCCAGCACCCGGGACAGGGATCAGCCCCAGCATTTT.